Following are 19 T cell receptor beta chains from one sample sequenced in a study of radiotherapy plus CTLA-4 blockade in lung cancer. Using immunoSEQ multiplex PCR, the repertoire was profiled, and TCRdb retains in-frame clones only, with some absent. The repertoire includes over 80,000 clones, around 83% of them detected once, and roughly 0.82% sits in the top ten. Material: peripheral blood, obtained from a patient treated with radiotherapy plus ipilimumab. Receptors originate from a human donor with non-small cell lung cancer who had stable disease on radiotherapy plus ipilimumab.

The rearrangement uses TRBV11-3 and TRBJ2-3, with D maybe TRBD2 (6 bases). There are 16 residues in the CDR3. The germline CDR1 and CDR2 sequences are SGHNT and YENEEA. Trimming cost V 8 bases and J 2 bases, with 20 bases left between them. In DNA form, the CDR3 reads TGTGCCAGCTCCAGTGGTAGGAGGGGTTCCACAGATACGCAGTATTTT. Its translation is CASSSGRRGSTDTQYF.

The chain recombines TRBV7-3 with TRBJ2-1; 12 nucleotides line up with TRBD2. Germline assignment: CDR1 SGHTA and CDR2 FQGTGA. This CDR3 is built from 18 residues. The trim removed 4 bases at V and 9 bases at J, leaving 16 bases unmatched. Here the CDR3 reads CASSWGTGLAGGPGEQFF. The CDR3 DNA follows: TGTGCCAGCAGCTGGGGCACCGGGCTAGCGGGGGGGCCTGGTGAGCAGTTCTTC. The full variable domain, its missing parts supplied by reference TRBV7-3 and TRBJ2-1, is GAGVSQTPSNKVTEKGKYVELRCDPISGHTALYWYRQSLGQGPEFLIYFQGTGAADDSGLPNDRFFAVRPEGSVSTLKIQRTERGDSAVYLCASSWGTGLAGGPGEQFFGPGTRLTVL.

V usage is TRBV19 and J usage is TRBJ2-2; 10 bases fit TRBD2. Trimming at V came to 3 bases and at J to 5 bases, leaving 12 bases not matched to a gene. CDR1 is LNHDA and CDR2 is SQIVND in the germline V gene (reference sequence). CDR3 length: 18 residues. CDR3 sequence reads: CASSIRGLAGVGTGELFF. The CDR3, as DNA: TGTGCCAGTAGTATTAGGGGGCTAGCGGGAGTTGGAACCGGGGAGCTGTTTTTT.

The V and J genes are TRBV9 and TRBJ1-2, with a weak D call TRBD1 (6 bases). The CDR3 is made up of 15 amino acids. Trimming shortened V by 2 bases and J by 3 bases, and 14 bases separated the two germline ends. Germline V CDR1 and CDR2: SGDLS, YYNGEE. CDR3 in DNA: TGTGCCAGCAGCGTGACGACAGGCGAGCACTATGGCTACACCTTC. As protein: CASSVTTGEHYGYTF.

The chain joins TRBV13 to TRBJ2-3; D may be TRBD2 (6 bases). Per germline, CDR1 PRHDT and CDR2 FYEKMQ (reference sequence). The CDR3 runs 17 residues. V lost 5 bases and J 5 bases, leaving 23 bases between the germline ends. CDR3 bases: TGTGCCAGCAGCCGGGACGCGGGGAGGATATTGATAGATACGCAGTATTTT. This sequence encodes CASSRDAGRILIDTQYF. The whole variable domain, remainder taken from reference TRBV13 and TRBJ2-3, is AAGVIQSPRHLIKEKRETATLKCYPIPRHDTVYWYQQGPGQDPQFLISFYEKMQSDKGSIPDRFSAQQFSDYHSELNMSSLELGDSALYFCASSRDAGRILIDTQYFGPGTRLTVL.

The rearrangement links TRBV2 to TRBJ2-7; maybe TRBD2 (5 bases). V was trimmed by 4 bases and J by 9 bases, leaving 16 bases between them. CDR3 length: 13 residues. Germline V gene sequence: CDR1 SNHLY, CDR2 FYNNEI. As DNA, the CDR3 is TGTGCCAGCAGTGTAGGAGGCAGGTTCGGGCAGTACTTC. Protein sequence: CASSVGGRFGQYF.

The J gene is TRBJ1-1, the V gene TRBV27; TRBD1 might be the D (6 bases). Germline-derived CDR1 and CDR2 are MNHEY and SMNVEV (reference sequence). Between the trimmed V and J ends, which lost 5 bases and 8 bases, there was a span of 12 bases. CDR3 size: 12 residues. The CDR3 DNA is TGTGCCAGCAGTCCACAGGGAGGGGAAGCTTTCTTT. Its protein product is CASSPQGGEAFF.

The J gene is TRBJ1-6, the V gene TRBV7-9; D may be TRBD1 (6 bases). V was pared by 5 bases and J by 7 bases, with 15 bases between. The germline V gene has CDR1 SEHNR and CDR2 FQNEAQ (reference sequence). The CDR3 consists of 15 residues. The CDR3 coding sequence is TGTGCCAGCAGCCCCTCACAGGGATCGAATTCACCCCTCCACTTT. Protein product: CASSPSQGSNSPLHF.

The rearrangement uses TRBV6-5 and TRBJ1-1, with unresolved D. The CDR3 covers 12 residues. V was trimmed by 8 bases and J by 5 bases, leaving 12 bases between them. Germline CDR1 MNHEY, CDR2 SVGAGI. The CDR3 loop is CASRRERTEAFF. The DNA for the CDR3 is TGTGCCAGCCGGAGGGAGAGGACTGAAGCTTTCTTT.

This clone was observed once. This chain uses TRBV10-2 with TRBJ1-5; D gene ambiguous. The CDR3 is 13 residues long. The V gene's germline CDR1 is WSHSY and CDR2 SAAADI. V was shortened by 6 bases and J by 6 bases, with 12 bases between the two germline ends. The CDR3 DNA reads as TGCGCCAGCAGCCCCGGGTCGGGTCAGCCCCAGCATTTT. It specifies CASSPGSGQPQHF.

The chain combines TRBV5-1 with TRBJ2-3, with D maybe TRBD1 (5 bases). The V end lost 5 bases, the J end lost 2 bases, and 12 bases lay between the germline ends. This CDR3 has 14 amino acids. Looked up from germline, CDR1 is SGHRS and CDR2 is YFSETQ. CDR3 bases: TGCGCCAGCAGACTGGACACCGCCACAGATACGCAGTATTTT. This encodes CASRLDTATDTQYF.

V gene TRBV28 combines with J gene TRBJ2-7; the D is unclear. The CDR3 extends over 13 amino acids. The V end lost 4 bases, the J end lost 2 bases, and 9 bases lay between the germline ends. CDR1 is MDHEN, CDR2 SYDVKM, per germline. CDR3 residues: CASSSSDAYEQYF. Here the CDR3 DNA reads TGTGCCAGCAGTTCCTCGGATGCCTACGAGCAGTACTTC.

This clone was picked up one time. This chain uses TRBV2 with TRBJ1-2, with D hard to call. The germline CDR1 and CDR2 sequences are SNHLY and FYNNEI. CDR3 length equals 15 residues. Trimming cost V 4 bases and J 3 bases, with 15 bases left between them. The CDR3: CASSANGVSDYGYTF. The CDR3, as DNA: TGTGCCAGCAGTGCGAATGGGGTTTCGGACTATGGCTACACCTTC.

The V gene is TRBV15, the J gene TRBJ2-1, with 10 nucleotides matching TRBD2. Germline CDR1 LNHNV, CDR2 YYDKDF (reference sequence). CDR3 size: 19 residues. J gave up 9 bases and V 5 bases, and 22 bases lay outside the gene matches. The CDR3 nucleotides read TGTGCCACCAGCCGTTATCGACCGCCAAGGCTAGCGGGAGATCTTGAGCAGTTCTTC. The encoded protein is CATSRYRPPRLAGDLEQFF.

Here the CDR3 DNA reads TGTGCCAGCAGTTTTGTACAGGGGAACTACAATGAGCAGTTCTTC. Protein: CASSFVQGNYNEQFF. The chain links TRBV28 to TRBJ2-1, with 7 bases lining up with TRBD1. Germline V CDR1 and CDR2: MDHEN, SYDVKM. This CDR3 comprises 15 residues. Germline trimming cut 3 bases from V and 3 bases from J; bases unmatched to any gene: 5.

The rearrangement joins TRBV5-8 to TRBJ2-1, with TRBD1 matching over 9 bases. This CDR3 region has 15 residues. CDR1 is SGHTS, CDR2 YDEGEE, per germline. The V segment lost 3 bases and the J segment 0 bases; nucleotides outside the gene matches: 1. The DNA for the CDR3 is TGTGCCAGCAGCTCGGACAGGGGCTCCTACAATGAGCAGTTCTTC. Protein: CASSSDRGSYNEQFF.

This clone was observed a handful of times. V and J are TRBV9 and TRBJ2-7; TRBD2 agrees at 11 bases. The CDR3 length is 16 residues. V lost 0 bases to trimming and J lost 4 bases; unmatched junction nucleotides: 6. CDR1 is SGDLS, CDR2 YYNGEE, per germline. CDR3 nucleotides: TGTGCCAGCAGCGTAGAAGATAGCGGGGGGGGGTACGAGCAGTACTTC. Amino acids: CASSVEDSGGGYEQYF.

Comments on this clone: An end of the junction does not agree with germline; a read error may underlie this. This chain connects TRBV4-1 to TRBJ1-4; 7 nucleotides line up with TRBD1. Germline lookup yields CDR1 MGHRA and CDR2 YSYEKL. This CDR3 is 14 amino acids long. The CDR3 sequence is CASSQVGGDRPLIF. DNA for the CDR3: TGCGCCAGCAGCCAAGTAGGGGGGGACAGACCCTTAATTTTT.

The gene calls are TRBV5-1 and TRBJ2-4; D gene uncertain. The germline V and J ends were trimmed by 0 bases and 0 bases, with 4 bases remaining between them. Germline-derived CDR1 and CDR2 are SGHRS and YFSETQ. The CDR3 covers 14 residues. The DNA for the CDR3 is TGCGCCAGCAGCTTGGATCTAGCCAAAAACATTCAGTACTTC. Translation gives CASSLDLAKNIQYF.